This entry describes one TCR beta chain. Authors' methods: Nucleated cell number was recorded as an estimate derived from reference gene primer amplification. The repertoire was sequenced with immunoSEQ multiplex PCR; TCRdb's copy has only in-frame clones and lacks some. V and J calls and clone size are as listed in that table; D and trimming were resolved from the DNA. The top ten clones hold around 9.1% of a sample with a few hundred thousand clones, about 89% of them seen once. This sample is drawn from a study of blood T cell repertoires in COVID-19. The wider study: Some COVID-19 samples were acute and others convalescent; all came from the United States, Italy and Spain. Sample material is recorded as cDNA or gDNA derived from T cells, B-cell-depleted T cells, or PBMCs.

V gave up 6 bases and J gave up 1 base; unmatched junction bases: 8. CDR1 is LNHDA and CDR2 is SQIVND in the germline V gene (reference sequence). The CDR3 covers 16 residues. Sequences were obtained from peripheral blood. The chain combines TRBV19 with TRBJ2-2, with 7 bases aligning to TRBD1. This sequence originates from a man aged 35 to 55 who had recovered from COVID-19. The CDR3 DNA sequence: TGTGCCAGTAGGCGCCCGGGACAGATGAACACCGGGGAGCTGTTTTTT. As protein: CASRRPGQMNTGELFF.